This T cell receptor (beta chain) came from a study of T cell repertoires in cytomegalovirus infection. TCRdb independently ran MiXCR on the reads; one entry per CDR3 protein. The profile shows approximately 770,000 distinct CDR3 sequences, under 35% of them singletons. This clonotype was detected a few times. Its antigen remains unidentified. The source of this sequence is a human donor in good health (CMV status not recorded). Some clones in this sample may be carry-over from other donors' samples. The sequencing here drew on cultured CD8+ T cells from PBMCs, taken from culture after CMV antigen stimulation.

The CDR3 DNA sequence: TGTGCCAGCAGCTTAGCGAGAGGGGGCGGCTATGGCTACACCTTC. Protein: CASSLARGGGYGYTF. V gene TRBV7-6 combines with J gene TRBJ1-2; TRBD1 aligns across 7 bases. The germline V gene encodes CDR1 SGHVS and CDR2 FNYEAQ. The length of the CDR3 is 15 residues. The junction had 5 bases not matched to a gene; V was cut back by 0 bases and J by 4 bases.